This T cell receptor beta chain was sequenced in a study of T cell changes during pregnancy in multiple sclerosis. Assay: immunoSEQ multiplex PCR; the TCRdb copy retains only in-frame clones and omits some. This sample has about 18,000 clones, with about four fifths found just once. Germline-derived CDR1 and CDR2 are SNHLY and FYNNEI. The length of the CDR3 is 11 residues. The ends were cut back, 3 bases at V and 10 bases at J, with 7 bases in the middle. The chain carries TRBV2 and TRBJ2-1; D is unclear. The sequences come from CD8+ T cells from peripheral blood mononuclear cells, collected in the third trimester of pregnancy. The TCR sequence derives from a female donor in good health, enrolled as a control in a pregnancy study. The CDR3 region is CASSDNSEQFF. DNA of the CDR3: TGTGCCAGCAGTGATAATTCGGAGCAGTTCTTC.